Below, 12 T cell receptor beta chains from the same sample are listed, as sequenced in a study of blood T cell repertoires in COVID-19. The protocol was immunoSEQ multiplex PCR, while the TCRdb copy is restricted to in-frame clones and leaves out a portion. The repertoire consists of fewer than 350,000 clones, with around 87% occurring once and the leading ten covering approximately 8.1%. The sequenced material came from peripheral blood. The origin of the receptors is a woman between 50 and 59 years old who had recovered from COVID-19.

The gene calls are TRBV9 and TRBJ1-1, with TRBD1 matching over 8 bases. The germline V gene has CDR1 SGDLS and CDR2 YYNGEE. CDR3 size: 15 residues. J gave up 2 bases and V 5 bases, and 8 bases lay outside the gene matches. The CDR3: CASSAGTGLNTEAFF. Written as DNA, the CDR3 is TGTGCCAGCAGTGCAGGGACAGGCCTTAACACTGAAGCTTTCTTT. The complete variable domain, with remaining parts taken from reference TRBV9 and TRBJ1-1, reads DSGVTQTPKHLITATGQRVTLRCSPRSGDLSVYWYQQSLDQGLQFLIQYYNGEERAKGNILERFSAQQFPDLHSELNLSSLELGDSALYFCASSAGTGLNTEAFFGQGTRLTVV.

Here the CDR3 reads CASSFPGFGYTF. The DNA of the CDR3 is TGTGCCAGCAGTTTCCCAGGTTTTGGCTACACCTTC. The genes are TRBV28 and TRBJ1-2; no clear D. Germline CDR1 is MDHEN and CDR2 is SYDVKM. The ends were cut back, 3 bases at V and 7 bases at J, with 9 bases in the middle. CDR3 size: 12 residues.

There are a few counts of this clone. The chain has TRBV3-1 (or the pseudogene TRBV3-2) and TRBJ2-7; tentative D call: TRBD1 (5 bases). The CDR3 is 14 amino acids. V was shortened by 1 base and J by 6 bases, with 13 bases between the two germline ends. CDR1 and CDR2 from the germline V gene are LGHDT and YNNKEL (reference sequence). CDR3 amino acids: CASSQAQGLGEQYF. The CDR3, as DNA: TGTGCCAGCAGCCAAGCTCAGGGTTTGGGCGAGCAGTACTTC.

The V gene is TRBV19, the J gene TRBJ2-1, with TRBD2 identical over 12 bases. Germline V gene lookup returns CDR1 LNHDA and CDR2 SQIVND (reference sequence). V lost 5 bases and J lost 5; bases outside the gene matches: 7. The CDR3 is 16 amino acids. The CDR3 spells CASSPLTSGRHNEQFF. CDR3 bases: TGTGCCAGTAGTCCATTAACTAGCGGGAGGCACAATGAGCAGTTCTTC. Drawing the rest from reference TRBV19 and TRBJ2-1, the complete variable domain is DGGITQSPKYLFRKEGQNVTLSCEQNLNHDAMYWYRQDPGQGLRLIYYSQIVNDFQKGDIAEGYSVSREKKESFPLTVTSAQKNPTAFYLCASSPLTSGRHNEQFFGPGTRLTVL.

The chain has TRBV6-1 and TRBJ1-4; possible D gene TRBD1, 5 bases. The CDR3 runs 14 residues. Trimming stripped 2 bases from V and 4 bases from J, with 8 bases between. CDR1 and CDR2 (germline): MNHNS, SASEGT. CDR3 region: CASSEPGLNEKLFF. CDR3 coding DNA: TGTGCCAGCAGTGAACCGGGACTTAATGAAAAACTGTTTTTT.

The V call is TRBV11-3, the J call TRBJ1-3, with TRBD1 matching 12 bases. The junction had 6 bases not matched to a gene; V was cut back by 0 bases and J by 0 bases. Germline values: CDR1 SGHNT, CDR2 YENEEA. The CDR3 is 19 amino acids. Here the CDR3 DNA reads TGTGCCAGCAGCTTAGATGGGACAGGGGGCCCTGACTCTGGAAACACCATATATTTT. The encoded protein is CASSLDGTGGPDSGNTIYF. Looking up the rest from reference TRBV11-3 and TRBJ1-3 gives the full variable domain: EAGVVQSPRYKIIEKKQPVAFWCNPISGHNTLYWYLQNLGQGPELLIRYENEEAVDDSQLPKDRFSAERLKGVDSTLKIQPAELGDSAVYLCASSLDGTGGPDSGNTIYFGEGSWLTVV.

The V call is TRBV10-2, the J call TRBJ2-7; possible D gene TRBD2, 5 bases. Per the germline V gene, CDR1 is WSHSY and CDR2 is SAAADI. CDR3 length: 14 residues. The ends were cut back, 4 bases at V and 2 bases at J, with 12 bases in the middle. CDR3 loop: CASSGGLAPYEQYF. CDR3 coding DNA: TGCGCCAGCAGTGGCGGACTCGCACCCTACGAGCAGTACTTC.

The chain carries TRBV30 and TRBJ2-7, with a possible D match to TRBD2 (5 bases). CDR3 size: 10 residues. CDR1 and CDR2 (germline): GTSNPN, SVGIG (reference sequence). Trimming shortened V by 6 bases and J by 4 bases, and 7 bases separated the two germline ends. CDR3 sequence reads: CACGVYEQYF. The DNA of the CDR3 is TGTGCCTGCGGGGTATACGAGCAGTACTTC.

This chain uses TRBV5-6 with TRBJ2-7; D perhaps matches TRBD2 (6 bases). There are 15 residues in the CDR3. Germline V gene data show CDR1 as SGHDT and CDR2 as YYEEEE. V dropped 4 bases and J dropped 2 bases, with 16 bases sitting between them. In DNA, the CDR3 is TGTGCCAGCAGCCCCAACGGAGGGGCCCCCTACGAGCAGTACTTC. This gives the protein CASSPNGGAPYEQYF.

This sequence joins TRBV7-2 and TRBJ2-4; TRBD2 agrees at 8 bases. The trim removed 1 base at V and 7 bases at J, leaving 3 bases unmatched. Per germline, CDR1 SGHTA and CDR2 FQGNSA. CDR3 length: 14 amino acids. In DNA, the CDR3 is TGTGCCAGCAGCTTAGGACTAGCGAGGAACATTCAGTACTTC. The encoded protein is CASSLGLARNIQYF.

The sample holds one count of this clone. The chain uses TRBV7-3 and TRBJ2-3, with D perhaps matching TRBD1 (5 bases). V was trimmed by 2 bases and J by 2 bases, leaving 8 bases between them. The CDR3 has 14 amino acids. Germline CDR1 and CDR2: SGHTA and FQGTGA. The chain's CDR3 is CASSLVGDTDTQYF. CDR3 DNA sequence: TGTGCCAGCAGCTTAGTAGGGGACACAGATACGCAGTATTTT.

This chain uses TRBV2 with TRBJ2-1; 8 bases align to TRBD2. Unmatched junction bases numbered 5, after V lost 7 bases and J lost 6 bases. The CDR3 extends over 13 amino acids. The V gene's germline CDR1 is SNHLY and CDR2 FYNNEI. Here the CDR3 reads CASKRTSTNEQFF. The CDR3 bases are TGTGCCAGCAAAAGGACTAGCACCAATGAGCAGTTCTTC.